What follows is one T cell receptor (beta chain) and its context. What this receptor recognizes is not known. Base qualities are not provided; no much larger clone lies one nucleotide away. The sample belongs to a study of cytomegalovirus exposure and HLA in healthy donors (dated by TCRdb to about 2017). Concerning the study at large: An earlier analysis of roughly 610 of the donors reported 250 to 350 Gb of sequence data and 117 million unique TCR beta sequences obtained from some 200 million T cells. An early release that covered about 600 HLA-typed donors contained approximately 300 gigabases of sequencing data and 85 million to 100 million unique TCR sequences. Of the 300 to 450 genotyped donors, roughly 80% fell in the genetic ancestry cluster associated with self-reported Caucasian donors. The study aimed to test whether cataloging public T cell receptors could reveal signatures of past pathogen exposure. The study used immunosequencing to profile the T cell repertoires of some 600 subjects and linked those repertoires to cytomegalovirus serostatus. A separate validation cohort of about 110 different subjects was used in addition to the approximately 610-subject first cohort. The study combined high-throughput TCR immunosequencing, statistical association of individual TCRs with disease status, and machine learning to predict cytomegalovirus infection status. In a later analysis, previously published TCR beta repertoires from 600 to 850 donors were re-analyzed and high-resolution HLA genotyping was added so that TCR occurrence patterns could be studied. In the later analysis, no new phenotypic data were used to find candidate immune exposures; instead, reliance was placed on TCR beta sequences and their occurrence across donors. An earlier analysis of around 540 of the donors applied high-throughput TCR beta sequencing to assess whether each TCR beta V gene segment acted as functional or pseudogenic. Donor age, sex, ethnicity and CMV serostatus were collected together with the repertoire data. In a later genetic analysis, genome-wide SNP genotypes for about three fifths of the 666 donors were used, and that subset was treated as a discovery cohort. All discovery cohort repertoires had been generated using a single sequencing platform. HLA typing covered class I and class II loci at four-digit resolution. The number of typed donors differed by locus: about 620-640 for A, B, C, DRB1 and DQB1; 500 to 550 for DQA1; around 580 for DPA1; and 450 to 480 for DPB1. Several DR-DQ haplotypes were handled as single units for association and clustering, since linkage in the cohort was strong. Among 300 to 450 genotyped donors of the cohort, an average of approximately 240,000 unique TCR beta nucleotide sequences were sequenced per donor, roughly 18% of them non-productive.

The germline V gene (reference sequence) yields MNHEY for CDR1 and SMNVEV for CDR2. The CDR3 covers 14 residues, taking in both the cysteine and the phenylalanine. The entry retains the CDR3 DNA only, 42 bases that are in frame from base 1. Deletion took 5 bases off V and 4 bases off J, with a span of 14 bases between the germline ends. Broad study findings and their caveats: Because counts were too low, 15 or so rarely observed V segments, including chromosome 9 orphons, were excluded from the earlier analysis of 587 of the donors. V-gene and J-gene trimming of TCR beta chains was associated with a missense DCLRE1C variant in a later genetic analysis, and the association was replicated in an independent cohort. In the study, about 150 TCR beta chains were listed as associated with cytomegalovirus. Most CMV-associated TCR beta chains appeared to be HLA-restricted in a later analysis, and the HLA associations seemed to be driven largely by CMV exposure. Across donors, most TCR sequences were observed very rarely, whereas some public TCRs were present in many individuals. The sequencing pipeline was judged likely to have produced a cluster of highly shared sequence variants as a technical artifact. This cohort had only TCR beta chains sequenced, and the lack of alpha or paired-chain data limited which features could be detected. When HLA alleles, especially DR and DQ, strongly co-occurred, attributing TCR associations to individual alleles was difficult. A later analysis reported that several top co-occurrence clusters appeared linked to parvovirus B19, influenza, CMV and Epstein-Barr virus. Presence/absence analyses assumed roughly uniform sequencing depth across donors, an assumption that may not hold. Specific HLA alleles were associated with 15,000 to 20,000 TCR beta sequences at a false discovery rate of 0.05 in a later analysis. The classifier was reported to diagnose cytomegalovirus status with high specificity and sensitivity in both the original cohort and the validation cohort. In a later genetic analysis, fewer N-insertions in productive TCRs were reported among donors in an Asian-associated ancestry cluster than the approximately 670-donor mean. In vitro tests confirmed that a few of the cytomegalovirus-associated TCR beta chains recognize cytomegalovirus antigens. Broadly in line with IMGT annotations, most TCR beta V segments showed up in productive rearrangements about 87% or about 30% of the time in an earlier analysis of approximately 600 of the donors. Some IMGT-functional V segments, including TRBV6-2 and TRBV6-3, could not be told apart with the 87-base-pair reads, so those segments were excluded. For the cohort, immune exposure information was limited to CMV serostatus. The authors suggested that the approach could potentially be generalized to other disease states and immunological phenotypes. A further reported finding was that TCR beta sequences accurately predicted the HLA-A and HLA-B alleles for most subjects in the first cohort. Linkage disequilibrium might explain the correlated functional status among segregating V segments, but an unknown experimental factor could not be excluded. According to a later analysis, TCR association rates differed among HLA loci, with DRB1 alleles showing the most associated TCRs and HLA-C alleles showing the fewest. HLA typing was unavailable for some donors at each locus, so association tests used only the typed subset. A later analysis found that HLA-associated TCR beta chains were more clonally expanded and had lower generation probabilities than equally common non-associated chains.

Libraries were made using the immunoSEQ multiplex PCR assay. A mixture of 60 forward primers for TCR Vbeta segments and 13 reverse primers for TCR Jbeta segments was used in the multiplex PCR. The CDR3 region of rearranged TCR beta genes was amplified from genomic DNA by a multiplex PCR assay. On the Illumina HiSeq System, the amplified TCR beta libraries were sequenced as 87-base-pair reads. The published analysis was carried out like this. Across the 670 or so repertoires, a later analysis counted 78 million or so unique TCR beta chains, roughly 11 million of which were shared by at least two donors. A nearest-neighbor algorithm error-corrected the raw reads and collapsed the reads into unique sequences, merging closely related sequences to remove PCR and sequencing errors. To assign V, D and J gene segments, CDR3 sequences were aligned to IMGT reference sequences. For a sequence to be retained, a match of at least six nucleotides to both a V gene segment and a J gene segment was required. A rearrangement was called productive if the CDR3 had no stop codons and remained in frame with V and J, and every other rearrangement was called non-productive. Following IMGT convention, CDR3 was defined as the stretch from the second conserved V-encoded cysteine to the conserved J-encoded phenylalanine. The earlier analysis of about 560 of the donors excluded any sequence lacking an unambiguous match to a single V gene segment. In an earlier analysis of 587 of the donors, V segments were called functional above 56.7% productive rearrangements and were called segregating when the between-donor standard deviation exceeded 5%. To diagnose cytomegalovirus status from the catalog of TCR beta chain sequences, a statistical classification framework was built. In a later analysis, V and J genes were assigned by comparing TCR nucleotide sequences against IMGT/GENE-DB human TR gene sequences. A later analysis assigned CDR3 sequences and most-parsimonious VDJ recombination scenarios with the TCRdist pipeline. In a later analysis, every TCR beta chain was defined by the combination of its CDR3 amino acid sequence and its V-gene family, and reads without a unique V-gene family were dropped. To address suspected cross-contamination and a sequencing artifact, a later analysis removed over 500 highly shared, low-generation-probability nucleotide sequences. A later analysis calculated a clonal expansion index for each public chain from normalized within-repertoire ranks of inferred template counts. Generation probabilities in a later analysis came from a VDJ recombination model fitted to out-of-frame rearrangements, and those results were checked against IGoR. A later analysis scored TCR-TCR, TCR-HLA and TCR-CMV co-occurrence with hypergeometric tests, applying a repertoire-size bias correction to TCR pairs. To estimate false discovery rates, a later analysis permuted the HLA or CMV assignments 20 times. In a later analysis, co-occurring TCRs were grouped using DBSCAN, with TCRdist sequence similarity added in when clustering inside HLA-allele-positive subsets. Repertoires with fewer than 30,000 or more than 120,000 public chains were left out of co-occurrence clustering, as were about five repertoires with anomalous nucleotide sharing. Drawn from immuneACCESS, this table holds only the in-frame rearrangements with V and J called that TCRdb kept. Clones are partly lost; checked studies trace under half to an unresolved V gene and leave the rest unexplained. The V and J calls and clone size are taken from that table; D and trimming were inferred from the DNA. The sample table records 110,000 to 150,000 clones; 65% to 75% of these occur just once. The leading ten clones occupy roughly 4% of the sample.

The cohort comprised some 730 healthy bone marrow donors. At the time of sampling, every cohort member was nominally healthy, though immune exposures that went unrecorded were likely present. The donor tested CMV seronegative and was one of the 352 seronegative cohort members. A peripheral blood sample was provided by each donor, and peripheral blood mononuclear cells were used for TCR beta sequencing. The Qiagen DNeasy Blood Extraction Kit was used to extract genomic DNA from the blood cell samples. The chain is assembled from TRBV27 and TRBJ1-1, with the D gene too uncertain to name. The specimen was PBMCs. The sequence was collected from a man aged 55 to 70 in good health and CMV-seronegative. The CDR3 loop reads CASSAWEGVTEAFF. Here is the DNA: TGTGCCAGCAGTGCCTGGGAGGGTGTCACTGAAGCTTTCTTT.